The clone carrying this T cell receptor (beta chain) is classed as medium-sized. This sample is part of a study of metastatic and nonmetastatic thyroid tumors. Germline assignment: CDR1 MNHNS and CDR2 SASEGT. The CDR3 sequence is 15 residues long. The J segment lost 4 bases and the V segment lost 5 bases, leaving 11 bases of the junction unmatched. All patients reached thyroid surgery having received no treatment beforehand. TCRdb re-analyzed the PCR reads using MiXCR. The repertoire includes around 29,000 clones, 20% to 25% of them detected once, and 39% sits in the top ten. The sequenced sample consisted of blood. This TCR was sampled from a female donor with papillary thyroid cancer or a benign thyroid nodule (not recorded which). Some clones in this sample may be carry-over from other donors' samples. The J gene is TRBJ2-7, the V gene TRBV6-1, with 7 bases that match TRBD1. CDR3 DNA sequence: TGTGCCAGCAGTCCGGCCTCAGGGGGTTGGTACGAGCAGTACTTC. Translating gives CASSPASGGWYEQYF.